The 5 T cell receptor beta chains below all came from one sample that was sequenced in a study of blood T cell repertoires in COVID-19. The protocol was immunoSEQ multiplex PCR, while the TCRdb copy is restricted to in-frame clones and leaves out a portion. The repertoire holds around 300,000 clones, with around 87% as singletons. The sequencing sample was made of peripheral blood. The receptor source for this set is a man aged 50 to 60 with active or convalescent COVID-19.

This chain uses TRBV20-1 with TRBJ2-1; D remains ambiguous. This CDR3 contains 11 residues. Germline CDR1 is DFQATT and CDR2 is SNEGSKA (reference sequence). The V end lost 6 bases, the J end lost 4 bases, and 7 bases lay between the germline ends. The CDR3 loop is CSAMLYNEQFF. DNA of the CDR3: TGCAGTGCCATGCTATACAATGAGCAGTTCTTC.

J is TRBJ2-7 and V is TRBV2, with D possibly matching TRBD1 (7 bases). Deletions cut 11 bases from V and 6 bases from J, with 14 bases between. The CDR3 is made up of 11 amino acids. Germline CDR1 reads SNHLY; CDR2 reads FYNNEI. Here the CDR3 reads CAGRTGGEQYF. The CDR3 nucleotides read TGTGCCGGGAGGACAGGTGGCGAGCAGTACTTC.

The J gene is TRBJ2-1, the V gene TRBV7-2; D uncertain. Germline V gene lookup returns CDR1 SGHTA and CDR2 FQGNSA. V shed 1 base and J shed 5 bases, with 6 bases lying between them. The CDR3 is made up of 13 amino acids. DNA of the CDR3: TGTGCCAGCAGCTTAGGCCGAGACAATGAGCAGTTCTTC. Its protein is CASSLGRDNEQFF. Together with reference TRBV7-2 and TRBJ2-1, the CDR3 gives the full variable domain: GAGVSQSPSNKVTEKGKDVELRCDPISGHTALYWYRQSLGQGLEFLIYFQGNSAPDKSGLPSDRFSAERTGGSVSTLTIQRTQQEDSAVYLCASSLGRDNEQFFGPGTRLTVL.

The chain combines TRBV5-4 with TRBJ2-7; a possible D gene is TRBD1 (5 bases). Trimming pared 1 base from V and 4 bases from J, leaving 18 bases between. CDR1 and CDR2 from the germline V gene are SGHNT and YYREEE (reference sequence). The CDR3 loop spans 16 amino acids. The CDR3 region is CASSLSLERSGYEQYF. Here the CDR3 DNA reads TGTGCCAGCAGCTTGTCCCTTGAACGTTCAGGGTACGAGCAGTACTTC.

This clone occurred once. V usage is TRBV6-5 and J usage is TRBJ1-5; no clear D gene. V was cut by 4 bases and J by 4 bases, with 8 bases left in between. This CDR3 contains 13 residues. CDR1 and CDR2 (germline): MNHEY, SVGAGI. The CDR3 bases are TGTGCCAGCAGTTTACTCTCAAATCAGCCCCAGCATTTT. Protein sequence: CASSLLSNQPQHF.